The T cell receptor beta chain under discussion was sequenced for a study of blood T cell repertoires in COVID-19. Source study methods: Amplification of reference gene primers was used by the study to estimate nucleated cell counts. Measured with immunoSEQ multiplex PCR; TCRdb has only the in-frame clones, and not every one. Clone size and V and J calls were adopted from that table, with D and trimming inferred from the DNA. The sample consists of about 230,000 clones, around 84% of them appearing once. V was clipped by 0 bases and J by 8 bases; unmatched bases: 5. CDR3 length equals 14 residues. From germline, CDR1 is SGHRS and CDR2 YFSETQ. This clone appeared a few times.

Input material: peripheral blood. The genes are TRBV5-1 and TRBJ2-4; TRBD2 matches 7 bases. The TCR was taken from a man between 50 and 59 years old with COVID-19, enrolled during active disease. The CDR3 DNA is TGCGCCAGCAGCTTGGAGGCGGGGGAACACATTCAGTACTTC. Its protein is CASSLEAGEHIQYF.